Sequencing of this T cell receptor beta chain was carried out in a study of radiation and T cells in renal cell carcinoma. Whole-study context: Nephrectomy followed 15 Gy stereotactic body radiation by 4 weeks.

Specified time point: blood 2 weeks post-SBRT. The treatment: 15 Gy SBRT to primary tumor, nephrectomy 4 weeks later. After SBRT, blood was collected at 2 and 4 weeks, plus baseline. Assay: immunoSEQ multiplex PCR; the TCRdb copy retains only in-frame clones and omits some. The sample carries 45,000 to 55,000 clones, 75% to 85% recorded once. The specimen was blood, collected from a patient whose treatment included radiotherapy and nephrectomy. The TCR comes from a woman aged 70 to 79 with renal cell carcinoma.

CDR3 sequence: CAWTDGAAKTQYF. CDR3 in DNA: TGTGCCTGGACCGACGGGGCGGCGAAGACCCAGTACTTC. The chain has TRBV30 and TRBJ2-5; D may correspond to TRBD1 or TRBD2 (5 bases each). Germline values: CDR1 GTSNPN, CDR2 SVGIG (reference sequence). V was cut by 4 bases and J by 6 bases, with 15 bases left in between. This CDR3 is 13 amino acids long.